These 12 T cell receptor beta chains were all obtained from the same sample, sequenced in a study of T-cell reconstitution after alpha-beta-depleted transplantation in children. Researchers prepared the TCRbeta library using unique molecular identifiers, the study reports. From the PCR reads, TCRdb called clonotypes with MiXCR, one entry per CDR3 protein. The sample holds 450,000 to 600,000 distinct CDR3 sequences, around 19% seen once. Sequenced material: PBMCs from the stem cell graft donor, taken from the stem cell graft. All receptors come from a human donor who donated a stem cell graft to a child with acute lymphoblastic leukemia.

In its sample, this clonotype was seen a few times. The V gene is TRBV9, the J gene TRBJ1-2; 10 bases match TRBD1. This CDR3 comprises 13 residues. The V gene end was trimmed by 3 bases and the J gene end by 7 bases; junction bases not matched to a gene: 3. Per the germline V gene, CDR1 is SGDLS and CDR2 is YYNGEE. The CDR3 reads CASSGDRGLGYTF. For the CDR3, the DNA is TGTGCCAGCAGCGGCGACAGGGGGCTTGGCTACACCTTC.

The rearrangement uses TRBV6-4 and TRBJ2-3; possible D gene TRBD2, 5 bases. The germline CDR1 and CDR2 sequences are MRHNA and SNTAGT. CDR3 length equals 14 residues. V was trimmed by 4 bases and J by 4 bases, leaving 12 bases between them. In DNA, the CDR3 is TGTGCCAGCAGTGGTACTAGTTCGGCAGATACGCAGTATTTT. Encoded protein: CASSGTSSADTQYF.

This clonotype was recorded at least ten times. This chain uses TRBV5-1 with TRBJ2-3; unclear D gene. Germline lookup yields CDR1 SGHRS and CDR2 YFSETQ. Trimming removed 2 bases from V and 0 bases from J, with 7 bases in between. This CDR3 region has 14 residues. This CDR3 reads CASSFSTSTDTQYF. The CDR3 DNA is TGCGCCAGCAGCTTCTCTACTAGCACAGATACGCAGTATTTT. The entire variable domain, with the rest obtained from reference TRBV5-1 and TRBJ2-3, is as follows: KAGVTQTPRYLIKTRGQQVTLSCSPISGHRSVSWYQQTPGQGLQFLFEYFSETQRNKGNFPGRFSGRQFSNSRSEMNVSTLELGDSALYLCASSFSTSTDTQYFGPGTRLTVL.

This clonotype was seen at least ten times. The chain has TRBV5-1 and TRBJ2-2; no definite D call. Trimming left V 0 bases short and J 2 bases short, with 11 bases between. Germline CDR1 and CDR2: SGHRS and YFSETQ. The CDR3 covers 16 residues. CDR3 DNA: TGCGCCAGCAGCTTGGTCGCAGGCCCAAACACCGGGGAGCTGTTTTTT. This translates into CASSLVAGPNTGELFF.

This clonotype has just a few counts. The J gene is TRBJ2-1, the V gene TRBV5-1; TRBD2 agrees at 9 bases. J lost 5 bases, V lost 2 bases, and 5 bases had no gene match. The germline V gene encodes CDR1 SGHRS and CDR2 YFSETQ. CDR3 length: 15 residues. CDR3 nucleotide sequence: TGCGCCAGCAGCTTTCGCGGGAGGGATGACAATGAGCAGTTCTTC. This sequence encodes CASSFRGRDDNEQFF. The full variable domain, its missing parts supplied by reference TRBV5-1 and TRBJ2-1, is KAGVTQTPRYLIKTRGQQVTLSCSPISGHRSVSWYQQTPGQGLQFLFEYFSETQRNKGNFPGRFSGRQFSNSRSEMNVSTLELGDSALYLCASSFRGRDDNEQFFGPGTRLTVL.

This clonotype occurred a few times. This chain uses TRBV5-1 with TRBJ2-3; unclear D gene. This CDR3 contains 15 residues. The V end was cut by 0 bases, the J end by 3 bases, with 11 bases between. Germline V lookup: CDR1 SGHRS, CDR2 YFSETQ. The CDR3 DNA follows: TGCGCCAGCAGCTTGGCGGAGAAGAGAACAGATACGCAGTATTTT. It translates to CASSLAEKRTDTQYF.

The chain has TRBV27 and TRBJ1-4; D gene ambiguous. Per the germline V gene, CDR1 is MNHEY and CDR2 is SMNVEV (reference sequence). Trimming left V 6 bases short and J 10 bases short, with 15 bases between. The CDR3 runs to 13 residues. The CDR3 loop reads CASSLIGEGKLFF. The CDR3 region has the DNA TGTGCCAGCAGCCTGATAGGAGAGGGAAAACTGTTTTTT.

The rearrangement uses TRBV29-1 and TRBJ2-1, with TRBD2 identical over 11 bases. V dropped 8 bases and J dropped 0; count of bases not matched to a gene: 15. This CDR3 comprises 18 residues. Per germline, CDR1 SQVTM and CDR2 ANQGSEA. The CDR3 DNA is TGCAGCTTTATGGGGGGGACTAGCGGCCTTAGCTCCTACAATGAGCAGTTCTTC. It specifies CSFMGGTSGLSSYNEQFF.

The J gene is TRBJ2-1, the V gene TRBV20-1; TRBD2 matches at 13 bases. The CDR3 sequence is 17 residues long. The ends lost 5 bases at V and 1 base at J; junction bases unmatched: 8. Looked up from germline, CDR1 is DFQATT and CDR2 is SNEGSKA (reference sequence). The CDR3 reads CSAALAGGLKSYNEQFF. The CDR3 DNA sequence: TGCAGTGCTGCACTAGCGGGAGGGCTCAAGTCCTACAATGAGCAGTTCTTC.

V and J are TRBV27 and TRBJ1-2, with D maybe TRBD1 (5 bases). The CDR3 consists of 15 residues. V lost 5 bases to trimming and J lost 3 bases, with 16 bases between them. From germline, CDR1 is MNHEY and CDR2 SMNVEV (reference sequence). The CDR3 DNA reads TGTGCCAGCAGTGCCATCCAGGGTAGTGACTATGGCTACACCTTC. This encodes CASSAIQGSDYGYTF.

In its sample, this clonotype was seen a few times. The genes are TRBV6-4 and TRBJ1-1; no firm D call. Trimming cost V 2 bases and J 1 base, with 5 bases left between them. This CDR3 has 13 residues. CDR1 is MRHNA and CDR2 is SNTAGT in the germline V gene. DNA for the CDR3: TGTGCCAGCAGTGACAAAGGGAACACTGAAGCTTTCTTT. As protein: CASSDKGNTEAFF.

The chain couples TRBV20-1 to TRBJ2-5; 13 bases agree with TRBD2. CDR3 length: 16 residues. V was clipped by 0 bases and J by 2 bases; unmatched bases: 3. Per the germline V gene, CDR1 is DFQATT and CDR2 is SNEGSKA (reference sequence). CDR3 nucleotide sequence: TGCAGTGCTAGAGATTGGGGACTAGCGGGACAAGAGACCCAGTACTTC. It yields the protein CSARDWGLAGQETQYF.